The sequence of this T cell receptor beta chain was determined in a study (dated by TCRdb to 2015 to 2017). Regarding the research as a whole: The study set out to test whether tumor-infiltrating Tregs in breast cancer get recruited from blood Tregs or are instead converted in situ from other CD4+ T cell subsets. Study-level results and caveats: Tumor memory CD4+ T cell TCR gene usage clustered with blood and lymph node memory CD4+ cells and lymph node naive CD4+ cells. The larger-cohort validation was restricted to a single TCR beta V-J rearrangement rather than whole repertoires. The greatest overlap of tumor-infiltrating Treg TCR alpha and beta sequences was observed with tumor naive CD4+ T cells, followed by blood naive CD4+ T cells.

Full-length TCR variable regions were amplified by 5' RACE PCR using constant-region reverse primers, and then by semi-nested PCR using Nested Universal Primer A. Using the ReliaPrep RNA Cell Miniprep System, total RNA was extracted, and the SMARTer RACE 5'/3' Kit was then used to reverse transcribe the RNA into 5'RACE-ready cDNA. Multiplex adaptors were used to barcode full-length TCR alpha and beta libraries, and the barcoded libraries were sequenced on an Illumina MiSeq. The study's own analysis went as follows. For each of nine subset-tissue groups, sequencing data from the five patients were combined, and the groups were compared by unsupervised clustering of TCR gene usage. The Morisita-Horn index, with shared sequences weighted by their contribution to each repertoire, was used to calculate repertoire similarity. Starting from the raw public reads, TCRdb applied fastp trimming at Q25, assembled clones with MiXCR and retained in-frame beta chains. Rows are unified per CDR3 protein, each entry keeping the most common DNA and genes. The V and J calls were not made by the authors but by TCRdb's processing. Here the sample has around 55,000 distinct CDR3 sequences; roughly 20% occur a single time. Of the sample, roughly 2.9% falls within the top ten clones.

A word on this clonotype: Its specific antigen is unknown. The record has no base qualities; no much larger clone is one base away.

Cells that were CD4+CD25+CD127-/low were isolated as Tregs. Tregs, naive and memory CD4+ T cells from tumor, blood and ipsilateral draining lymph nodes of about 5 breast cancer patients underwent full-length TCR alpha and beta sequencing. Tumor tissue, along with lymph nodes from ipsilateral axillary dissection, was perfused with PBS, minced, and then digested using collagenase I and hyaluronidase. FACS confirmed that the sorted cell populations were more than 90% pure. This clonotype was obtained from a female donor with breast cancer. The material sequenced was tumor-infiltrating Tregs sorted from the breast tumor.

The DNA sequence is as follows: TGTGCCAGCAGTTACACCGGATCCTACGAGCAGTACTTC. Its translation is CASSYTGSYEQYF. This chain is built from TRBV6-2 or TRBV6-3 and TRBJ2-7; the D gene cannot be resolved reliably. Taken from cysteine to phenylalanine, the CDR3 has 13 residues. The DNA shown is the 39-base CDR3, in frame from base 1. The germline V gene supplies CDR1 MNHEY and CDR2 SVGEGT. The junction shows trimming of 2 bases on V and 1 base on J, plus 6 bases between the germline ends.